This T cell receptor (beta chain) was documented in a study of blood T cell repertoires in COVID-19. Assay: immunoSEQ multiplex PCR; the TCRdb copy retains only in-frame clones and omits some. The sample consists of around 230,000 clones, around 83% of them appearing once. This CDR3 is built from 14 residues. CDR1 and CDR2 from the germline V gene are LGHDT and YNNKEL (reference sequence). V gave up 1 base and J gave up 4 bases; unmatched junction bases: 4. The TCR sequence derives from a man in his forties who had recovered from COVID-19. The sequenced material came from peripheral blood. The chain recombines TRBV3-1 (or the pseudogene TRBV3-2) with TRBJ2-7; 7 bases agree with TRBD1. CDR3 region: CASSQARGPYEQYF. The CDR3 DNA reads TGTGCCAGCAGCCAAGCGAGGGGGCCGTACGAGCAGTACTTC.